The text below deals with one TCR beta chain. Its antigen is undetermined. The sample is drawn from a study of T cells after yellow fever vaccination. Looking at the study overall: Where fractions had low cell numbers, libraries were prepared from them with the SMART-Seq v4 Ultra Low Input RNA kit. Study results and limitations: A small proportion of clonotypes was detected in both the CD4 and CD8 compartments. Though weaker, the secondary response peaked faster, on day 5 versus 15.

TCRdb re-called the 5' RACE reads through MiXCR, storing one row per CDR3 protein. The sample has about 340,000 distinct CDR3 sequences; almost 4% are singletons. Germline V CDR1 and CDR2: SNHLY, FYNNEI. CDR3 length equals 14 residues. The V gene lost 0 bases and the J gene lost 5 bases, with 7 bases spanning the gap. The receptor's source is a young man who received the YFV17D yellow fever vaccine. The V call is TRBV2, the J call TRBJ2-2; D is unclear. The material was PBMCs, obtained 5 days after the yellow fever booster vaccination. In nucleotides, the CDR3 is TGTGCCAGCAGTGAAGCATGGGGTACCGGGGAGCTGTTTTTT. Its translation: CASSEAWGTGELFF.